This T cell receptor (beta chain) was observed in a study of vaccination effects on CD4 cells after COVID-19. Clones were sequenced by immunoSEQ multiplex PCR, and TCRdb holds only the in-frame ones, with some missing. This table has around 45,000 clones, about 76% appearing once. The authors isolated CD4+ T cells after 9 to 10 days of culture. From germline, CDR1 is SGHNT and CDR2 YENEEA. The V segment lost 4 bases and the J segment 4 bases; nucleotides outside the gene matches: 9. This CDR3 region has 16 residues. This clone was observed once. Its matching antigen is unknown. The source of this sequence is a human donor who had a prior SARS-CoV-2 infection. The sequencing used CD4+ T cells from PBMCs cultured without peptide, collected before COVID-19 vaccination. V and J are TRBV11-3 and TRBJ2-3; TRBD2 aligns across 9 bases. CDR3 sequence reads: CASSSHHSGSADTQYF. For the CDR3, the DNA is TGTGCCAGCAGCTCACACCATAGCGGGAGCGCAGATACGCAGTATTTT.